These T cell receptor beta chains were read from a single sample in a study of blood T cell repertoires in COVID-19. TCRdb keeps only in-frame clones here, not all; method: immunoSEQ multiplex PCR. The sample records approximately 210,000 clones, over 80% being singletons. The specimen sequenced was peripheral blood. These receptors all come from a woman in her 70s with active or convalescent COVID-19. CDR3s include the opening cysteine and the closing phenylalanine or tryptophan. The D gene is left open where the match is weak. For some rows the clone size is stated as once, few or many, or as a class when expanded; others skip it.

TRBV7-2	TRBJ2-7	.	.	TGTGCCAGCAGCCCGGACCACCGGGGGTCTGAGCAGTACTTC	CASSPDHRGSEQYF
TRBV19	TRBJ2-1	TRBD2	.	TGTGCCAGTAGGGAATCCATAGCGGGTCGCTCCTACAATGAGCAGTTCTTC	CASRESIAGRSYNEQFF
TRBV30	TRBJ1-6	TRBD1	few	TGTGCCTGGGACCGGACAGGGGTAGGGTCACCCCTCCACTTT	CAWDRTGVGSPLHF
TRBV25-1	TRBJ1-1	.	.	TGTGCCAGCAGAGTACAGGGCGGGACTGAAGCTTTCTTT	CASRVQGGTEAFF
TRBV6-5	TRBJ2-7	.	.	TGTGCCAGCAGTCCGAGCGCCAGCCAGAACGAGCAGTACTTC	CASSPSASQNEQYF
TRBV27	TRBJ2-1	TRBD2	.	TGTGCCAGCAGTTTACGACTAGCGGGAGGAAGGATGTACAATGAGCAGTTCTTC	CASSLRLAGGRMYNEQFF
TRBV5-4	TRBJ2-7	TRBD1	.	TGTGCCAGCAGCCTAGGGACAGTCTACGAGCAGTACTTC	CASSLGTVYEQYF
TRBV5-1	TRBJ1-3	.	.	TGCGCCAGCAGCCCTACAGGGACTGGAAACACCATATATTTT	CASSPTGTGNTIYF
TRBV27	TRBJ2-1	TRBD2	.	TGTGCCAGCGGGATCCCCCCGGGCGGGCAGCGGGGTGAGCAGTTCTTC	CASGIPPGGQRGEQFF
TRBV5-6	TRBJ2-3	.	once	TGTGCCAGCAGCTTGAGCATAGACAGTTACACAGATACGCAGTATTTT	CASSLSIDSYTDTQYF
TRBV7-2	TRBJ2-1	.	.	TGTGCCAGCAGCTTGGGGCGGGGGCCACACAATGAGCAGTTCTTC	CASSLGRGPHNEQFF
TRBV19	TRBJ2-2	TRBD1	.	TGTGCCAGTAGTATAGCCCAGGGGGCAACAGGGGAGCTGTTTTTT	CASSIAQGATGELFF